This entry is about one TCR beta chain. This entry comes from a study of blood T cell repertoires in COVID-19. Study information: T cells, B-cell-depleted T cells, or PBMCs supplied cDNA or gDNA.

CDR3 length equals 13 residues. Losses at the gene ends were 2 bases for V and 9 bases for J; bases not matched to a gene: 3. The germline V gene has CDR1 SGHVS and CDR2 FNYEAQ. Per the authors' pipeline: Estimates of nucleated cell counts were drawn from the amplification of reference gene primers. Generated by immunoSEQ multiplex PCR, the TCRdb table keeps only in-frame clones and is missing some. V and J calls and clone size are as listed in that table; D and trimming were resolved from the DNA. The sample has about 190,000 clones; about 88% are singletons. Recruitment covered about 26 US areas and drew participants whose ages spanned 18 to 89 years. Participants were placed into cohorts based on the clinical history they reported.

The TCR originated in a woman aged 35 to 49 in a cohort exposed to, infected with or recovered from COVID-19 (not recorded which). The gene calls are TRBV7-6 and TRBJ2-1, with 8 bases lining up with TRBD2. Sequencing was done on a sample of PBMCs or T cells enriched from blood (not recorded which). The CDR3 sequence: CASSLLGRGEQFF. CDR3 nucleotides: TGTGCCAGCAGCTTACTCGGGAGGGGTGAGCAGTTCTTC.